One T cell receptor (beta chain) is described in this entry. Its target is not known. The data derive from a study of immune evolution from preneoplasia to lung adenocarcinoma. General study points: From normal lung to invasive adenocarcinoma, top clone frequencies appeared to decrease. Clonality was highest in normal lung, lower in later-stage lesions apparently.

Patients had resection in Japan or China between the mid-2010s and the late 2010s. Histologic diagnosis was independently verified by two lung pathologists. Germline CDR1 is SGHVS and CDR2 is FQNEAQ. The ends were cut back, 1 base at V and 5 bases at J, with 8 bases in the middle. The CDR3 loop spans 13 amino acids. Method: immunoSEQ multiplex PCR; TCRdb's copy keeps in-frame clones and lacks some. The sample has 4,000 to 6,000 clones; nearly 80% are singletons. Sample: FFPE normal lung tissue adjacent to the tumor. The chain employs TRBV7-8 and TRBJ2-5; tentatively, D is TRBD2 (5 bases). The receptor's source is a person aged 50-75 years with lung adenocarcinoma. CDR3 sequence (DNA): TGTGCCAGCAGCTTAGGGAGGATGGAGACCCAGTACTTC. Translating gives CASSLGRMETQYF.